These 27 T cell receptor beta chains came from one sample sequenced in a study of T-cell reconstitution after alpha-beta-depleted transplantation in children. A library of TCRbeta sequences, prepared with unique molecular identifiers, was generated. TCRdb reprocessed the PCR reads via MiXCR and lists one record per CDR3 protein. The sample holds roughly 180,000 distinct CDR3 sequences, roughly 14% seen once. Here the sequenced sample was PBMCs from the stem cell graft donor, taken from the stem cell graft. The receptor source for this set is a human donor who donated a stem cell graft to a child with acute lymphoblastic leukemia.

This clonotype was counted at least ten times. The gene calls are TRBV29-1 and TRBJ2-1; perhaps TRBD1 as D (6 bases). Per the germline V gene, CDR1 is SQVTM and CDR2 is ANQGSEA. V was shortened by 6 bases and J by 0 bases, with 15 bases between the two germline ends. The CDR3 is 15 amino acids. The CDR3 DNA follows: TGCAGCGTAAACAGGGATCCTGGCTCCTACAATGAGCAGTTCTTC. As protein: CSVNRDPGSYNEQFF.

This clonotype was seen once. CDR3 amino acids: CASSLGQTPATQYF. Written as DNA, the CDR3 is TGCGCCAGCAGCTTGGGCCAGACCCCCGCGACCCAGTACTTC. The rearrangement links TRBV5-1 to TRBJ2-5; the D is unclear. Trimming pared 0 bases from V and 7 bases from J, leaving 13 bases between. Germline V lookup: CDR1 SGHRS, CDR2 YFSETQ. The CDR3 is made up of 14 amino acids. Full variable domain (rest looked up from reference TRBV5-1 and TRBJ2-5): KAGVTQTPRYLIKTRGQQVTLSCSPISGHRSVSWYQQTPGQGLQFLFEYFSETQRNKGNFPGRFSGRQFSNSRSEMNVSTLELGDSALYLCASSLGQTPATQYFGPGTRLLVL.

This clonotype was seen only a few times. The chain combines TRBV7-8 with TRBJ2-7; D call uncertain. The V gene's germline CDR1 is SGHVS and CDR2 FQNEAQ. Trimming took 4 bases from V and 5 from J, leaving 12 bases between them. This CDR3 is built from 13 residues. The CDR3 reads CASSSLISDEQYF. Written as DNA, the CDR3 is TGTGCCAGCAGCTCGCTCATATCCGACGAGCAGTACTTC.

This clonotype was observed at least ten times. The rearrangement links TRBV20-1 to TRBJ2-3, with D possibly matching TRBD2 (6 bases). Trimming took off 5 bases at V and 0 bases at J, with 6 bases between the two ends. Per germline, CDR1 DFQATT and CDR2 SNEGSKA (reference sequence). CDR3 size: 12 residues. CDR3 amino acids: CSAAGSTDTQYF. DNA for the CDR3: TGCAGTGCTGCGGGAAGCACAGATACGCAGTATTTT.

Worth noting for this clonotype: This may be a read error: a much more frequent sequence differs by one nucleotide. The CDR3 nucleotides read TGCGCCACCAGCCCCGGGACTAGCGGGATTTCGGGCGATACGCAGTATTTT. It specifies CATSPGTSGISGDTQYF. The chain carries TRBV5-1 and TRBJ2-3, with TRBD2 identical over 13 bases. Germline assignment: CDR1 SGHRS and CDR2 YFSETQ. The CDR3 totals 17 residues.

At least ten counts were recorded for this clonotype. The chain employs TRBV5-1 and TRBJ1-6; D remains ambiguous. V lost 5 bases and J 0 bases, leaving 3 bases between the germline ends. The CDR3 extends over 13 amino acids. Germline V CDR1 and CDR2: SGHRS, YFSETQ. This CDR3 reads CASRSSYNSPLHF. For the CDR3, the DNA is TGCGCCAGCAGGAGCTCCTATAATTCACCCCTCCACTTT. Full variable domain (remainder filled in from reference TRBV5-1 and TRBJ1-6): KAGVTQTPRYLIKTRGQQVTLSCSPISGHRSVSWYQQTPGQGLQFLFEYFSETQRNKGNFPGRFSGRQFSNSRSEMNVSTLELGDSALYLCASRSSYNSPLHFGNGTRLTVT.

This clonotype has only a few counts. The rearrangement links TRBV6-1 to TRBJ2-2; 11 bases match TRBD1. Germline V gene data show CDR1 as MNHNS and CDR2 as SASEGT. The CDR3 contains 16 residues. V was pared by 6 bases and J by 4 bases, with 7 bases of the junction left unmatched. The CDR3 DNA reads TGTGCCAGCAGGGCCGGGACAGGGGGTCCCACCGGGGAGCTGTTTTTT. It translates to CASRAGTGGPTGELFF.

This clonotype was seen many times. The J gene is TRBJ2-7, the V gene TRBV28, with TRBD1 identical over 7 bases. The CDR3 sequence is 15 residues long. Germline CDR1 MDHEN, CDR2 SYDVKM. V was clipped by 5 bases and J by 3 bases; unmatched bases: 10. CDR3 DNA sequence: TGTGCCAGCAGTACCTCACAGGGGTTGGTCTACGAGCAGTACTTC. Its translation is CASSTSQGLVYEQYF.

This clonotype was recorded many times. CDR3 sequence: CASSLGATGNTEAFF. CDR3 DNA: TGTGCCAGCAGCCTAGGGGCGACAGGGAACACTGAAGCTTTCTTT. The genes are TRBV7-2 and TRBJ1-1; D might be TRBD1 (6 bases). Germline CDR1 SGHTA, CDR2 FQGNSA. The CDR3 consists of 15 residues. V lost 5 bases to trimming and J lost 1 base, with 14 bases between them.

The chain employs TRBV5-1 and TRBJ2-2; D is undetermined. Trimming left V 1 base short and J 6 bases short, with 19 bases between. Looked up from germline, CDR1 is SGHRS and CDR2 is YFSETQ. The CDR3 sequence is 17 residues long. The CDR3 sequence is CASSLLERSAVSGELFF. In nucleotides, the CDR3 is TGCGCCAGCAGCTTGTTGGAGAGGTCGGCGGTCTCCGGGGAGCTGTTTTTT.

The genes are TRBV7-8 and TRBJ2-3, with D tentatively TRBD1 or TRBD2 (6 bases each). The CDR3 spans 16 residues. The V end lost 5 bases, the J end lost 4 bases, and 19 bases lay between the germline ends. Germline CDR1 and CDR2: SGHVS and FQNEAQ. CDR3 loop: CASSPTPGGRADTQYF. CDR3 coding DNA: TGTGCCAGCAGCCCGACGCCCGGGGGCCGGGCAGATACGCAGTATTTT.

Remarks on this clonotype: A much larger clone differs by one base, so this may be a read error. This chain links TRBV25-1 with TRBJ1-1; possibly TRBD1 for D (6 bases). The germline V and J ends were trimmed by 8 bases and 5 bases, with 24 bases remaining between them. The germline V gene has CDR1 MGHDK and CDR2 SYGVNS. The CDR3 has 16 residues. The CDR3 coding sequence is TGTGCCAGCGCGTATTTGGGGCGGGAAGGGGGGACTGAAGCTTTCTTT. This gives the protein CASAYLGREGGTEAFF.

J is TRBJ2-3 and V is TRBV20-1; D may be TRBD1 (5 bases). The germline CDR1 and CDR2 sequences are DFQATT and SNEGSKA (reference sequence). The CDR3 spans 14 residues. Trimming pared 3 bases from V and 2 bases from J, leaving 12 bases between. DNA for the CDR3: TGCAGTGCTAGCGGTCCAGGGAACACAGATACGCAGTATTTT. Its protein product is CSASGPGNTDTQYF.

This clonotype has a count of ten or more. The chain links TRBV27 to TRBJ2-1; the match to TRBD2 covers 11 bases. V shed 2 bases, J shed 4 bases, and the junction held 7 bases outside the gene matches. The germline V gene encodes CDR1 MNHEY and CDR2 SMNVEV (reference sequence). This CDR3 is built from 17 residues. CDR3 loop: CASSLRQGTSGYNEQFF. CDR3 coding DNA: TGTGCCAGCAGTTTACGCCAAGGGACTAGCGGATACAATGAGCAGTTCTTC.

This clonotype appeared many times. This chain joins TRBV5-1 and TRBJ2-5, with 8 bases aligning to TRBD2. Germline loops: CDR1 SGHRS, CDR2 YFSETQ. This CDR3 has 15 amino acids. J was trimmed by 1 base and V by 2 bases; bases with no gene match: 4. The CDR3 sequence: CASSFSGMSQETQYF. The CDR3 DNA sequence: TGCGCCAGCAGCTTTAGCGGGATGTCCCAAGAGACCCAGTACTTC.

Many counts were recorded for this clonotype. The chain couples TRBV15 to TRBJ2-1; D is unresolved. This CDR3 is 21 amino acids long. The germline CDR1 and CDR2 sequences are LNHNV and YYDKDF (reference sequence). Trimming stripped 0 bases from V and 0 bases from J, with 24 bases between. The CDR3 is CATSRDRTDSDPGSSYNEQFF. In DNA form, the CDR3 reads TGTGCCACCAGCAGAGACCGAACCGACTCGGATCCGGGTAGCTCCTACAATGAGCAGTTCTTC.

Ten or more counts support this clonotype. CDR3 nucleotide sequence: TGCGCCAGCAGCCCAAAGGGACAGGGCTACTCTGGAAACACCATATATTTT. Translated: CASSPKGQGYSGNTIYF. The chain recombines TRBV5-1 with TRBJ1-3, with 9 positions matching TRBD1. V gave up 4 bases and J gave up 0 bases; unmatched junction bases: 8. The CDR3 has 17 residues. Germline loops: CDR1 SGHRS, CDR2 YFSETQ.

This clonotype was seen at least ten times. The genes are TRBV5-1 and TRBJ2-7, with 9 positions matching TRBD1. This CDR3 is 14 amino acids long. The trim removed 4 bases at V and 6 bases at J, leaving 8 bases unmatched. CDR1 and CDR2 from the germline V gene are SGHRS and YFSETQ. The CDR3 DNA reads as TGCGCCAGCAGCGAGGGACAGGGATATGGCGAGCAGTACTTC. The encoded protein is CASSEGQGYGEQYF. Full variable domain (outside the CDR3, taken from reference TRBV5-1 and TRBJ2-7): KAGVTQTPRYLIKTRGQQVTLSCSPISGHRSVSWYQQTPGQGLQFLFEYFSETQRNKGNFPGRFSGRQFSNSRSEMNVSTLELGDSALYLCASSEGQGYGEQYFGPGTRLTVT.

This clonotype was counted a few times. The chain couples TRBV25-1 to TRBJ2-7, with D perhaps TRBD2 (5 bases). The V end lost 2 bases, the J end lost 4 bases, and 12 bases lay between the germline ends. Germline V CDR1 and CDR2: MGHDK, SYGVNS. The CDR3 runs 14 residues. CDR3 coding DNA: TGTGCCAGCAGTGAACCCGGTCGGGATTACGAGCAGTACTTC. Its protein product is CASSEPGRDYEQYF.

In this sample, this clonotype turned up many times. The chain couples TRBV7-9 to TRBJ2-3; D is ambiguous. CDR3 length equals 14 residues. Trimming took 0 bases from V and 2 from J, leaving 6 bases between them. Germline lookup yields CDR1 SEHNR and CDR2 FQNEAQ (reference sequence). CDR3 nucleotide sequence: TGTGCCAGCAGCTTAGCAACACACACAGATACGCAGTATTTT. This gives the protein CASSLATHTDTQYF.

This clonotype was counted many times. The CDR3 region has the DNA TGTGCCAGCAGCTTATTTTCCGCAACTAATGAAAAACTGTTTTTT. This gives the protein CASSLFSATNEKLFF. The chain carries TRBV7-9 and TRBJ1-4; D ambiguous. Germline assignment: CDR1 SEHNR and CDR2 FQNEAQ (reference sequence). The V end lost 2 bases, the J end lost 0 bases, and 7 bases lay between the germline ends. CDR3 size: 15 residues.

This clonotype was observed many times. The chain links TRBV5-1 to TRBJ2-1; 9 bases are shared with TRBD2. Germline values: CDR1 SGHRS, CDR2 YFSETQ. This CDR3 spans 14 amino acids. J gave up 8 bases and V 0 bases, and 3 bases lay outside the gene matches. CDR3 coding DNA: TGCGCCAGCAGCTTGGAAGGGACTAGCTATGAGCAGTTCTTC. This sequence encodes CASSLEGTSYEQFF.

The gene calls are TRBV11-3 and TRBJ2-7; D is ambiguous. This CDR3 comprises 14 residues. CDR1 and CDR2 (germline): SGHNT, YENEEA. With 1 base removed from V and 5 bases from J, the gap between germline ends came to 12 bases. Here the CDR3 DNA reads TGTGCCAGCAGCTTAGCTCGGACCACTCACGAGCAGTACTTC. Its translation: CASSLARTTHEQYF.

This clonotype was recorded at least ten times. This rearrangement joins TRBV6-5 to TRBJ2-2, with 11 bases lining up with TRBD2. Trimming cost V 0 bases and J 5 bases; bases outside gene matches: 8. This CDR3 is 18 amino acids long. Germline V gene data show CDR1 as MNHEY and CDR2 as SVGAGI. Here the CDR3 reads CASSYSLAGGSGTGELFF. The DNA of the CDR3 is TGTGCCAGCAGTTACTCCCTAGCGGGAGGCTCAGGGACCGGGGAGCTGTTTTTT.

This clonotype was picked up many times. The chain employs TRBV7-9 and TRBJ2-7; 8 nucleotides align to TRBD2. The V segment lost 1 base and the J segment 7 bases; nucleotides outside the gene matches: 12. CDR1 and CDR2 (germline): SEHNR, FQNEAQ (reference sequence). This CDR3 has 16 amino acids. CDR3 sequence (DNA): TGTGCCAGCAGCTTAGTAGTCTCGAGCGGGAGAAGGGAGCAGTACTTC. Its protein is CASSLVVSSGRREQYF.

A few counts support this clonotype. The chain links TRBV6-1 to TRBJ2-5, with D possibly being TRBD2 (6 bases). Trimming took off 10 bases at V and 4 bases at J, with 16 bases between the two ends. CDR1 MNHNS and CDR2 SASEGT come from the germline V gene. CDR3 length equals 13 residues. The CDR3 nucleotides are TGTGCCACCGGGGGAGGAGCGGGAGAGACCCAGTACTTC. Its protein product is CATGGGAGETQYF.

This clonotype came up many times. V is TRBV12-3 or TRBV12-4 and J is TRBJ1-6, with 9 positions matching TRBD1. J lost 16 bases, V lost 4 bases, and 8 bases had no gene match. The CDR3 is 13 amino acids. CDR3 nucleotides: TGTGCCAGCAGTTCCAGGACAGGGGCAATACTCCACTTT. Translated: CASSSRTGAILHF.